This TCR beta chain is drawn from a study of T cell responses to AZD1222 COVID-19 vaccine. Clones were read by immunoSEQ multiplex PCR, and TCRdb kept only the in-frame ones, dropping some. This table holds 70,000 or so clones, 80% to 90% found once. Study-level points and caveats: Unmutated regions of variants are reportedly targeted by nearly half of spike-specific TCRs.

For this clone: Antigen specificity is unknown.

Germline values: CDR1 SGHDN, CDR2 FVKESK. Trimming removed 4 bases from V and 7 bases from J; junction bases left unmatched: 9. The CDR3 has 16 amino acids. It was second doses at about 4 or about 12 weeks that were pooled. This TCR was sampled from an adult who received the AZD1222 COVID-19 vaccine. The chain is built from TRBV14 and TRBJ2-1; 11 positions agree with TRBD2. Specimen: peripheral blood, collected 28 days after the second AZD1222 dose. CDR3 coding DNA: TGTGCCAGCAGCCCCTATAGCGGGGGGGCCCCGAATGAGCAGTTCTTC. Protein product: CASSPYSGGAPNEQFF.